Following are 7 T cell receptor beta chains from one sample sequenced in a study of cytomegalovirus exposure and HLA in healthy donors. PCR involved 60 Vbeta and 13 Jbeta primers. Some clones are missing from TCRdb's copy, which holds only in-frame ones; the method was immunoSEQ multiplex PCR. The table shows 95,000 to 100,000 clones, with 60% to 85% occurring only once. Specimen: PBMCs. Receptors were obtained from a man aged 50 to 59 in good health and CMV-seronegative.

The chain combines TRBV11-2 with TRBJ2-1; 8 bases match TRBD2. In germline, CDR1 is SGHAT, CDR2 FQNNGV. V trimming: 3 bases; J trimming: 9 bases; junction bases outside the gene matches: 22. This CDR3 region has 19 residues. The CDR3 sequence: CASSFRSLPGTSRGGEQFF. CDR3 nucleotides: TGTGCCAGCAGCTTTCGATCCCTCCCCGGGACTAGTCGAGGTGGTGAGCAGTTCTTC.

The chain joins TRBV9 to TRBJ1-2; D possibly corresponds to TRBD1 (5 bases). The germline V and J ends were trimmed by 4 bases and 0 bases, with 13 bases remaining between them. The CDR3 sequence is 15 residues long. Germline loops: CDR1 SGDLS, CDR2 YYNGEE. In DNA, the CDR3 is TGTGCCAGCAGCCAAGGGGCTACTGCTAACTATGGCTACACCTTC. Amino acids: CASSQGATANYGYTF.

The CDR3 region has the DNA TGTGCCAGCAGCTTAGAGAGGGGGCCCCTAGCTAATGAAAAACTGTTTTTT. Translation gives CASSLERGPLANEKLFF. The V gene is TRBV7-8, the J gene TRBJ1-4; 7 bases are a match to TRBD1. Germline V lookup: CDR1 SGHVS, CDR2 FQNEAQ. The CDR3 sequence is 17 residues long. Trimming cost V 1 base and J 3 bases; bases outside gene matches: 8. Full variable domain (remainder filled in from reference TRBV7-8 and TRBJ1-4): GAGVSQSPRYKVAKRGQDVALRCDPISGHVSLFWYQQALGQGPEFLTYFQNEAQLDKSGLPSDRFFAERPEGSVSTLKIQRTQQEDSAVYLCASSLERGPLANEKLFFGSGTQLSVL.

This chain links TRBV7-6 with TRBJ1-5, with 7 nucleotides matching TRBD1. V lost 3 bases, J lost 4 bases, and 6 bases stayed unmatched. Germline lookup yields CDR1 SGHVS and CDR2 FNYEAQ. The CDR3 runs to 15 residues. The CDR3: CASSLVTGFNQPQHF. DNA of the CDR3: TGTGCCAGCAGCTTGGTGACAGGGTTTAATCAGCCCCAGCATTTT.

This clone was seen only a few times. The rearrangement joins TRBV7-9 to TRBJ2-1, with D tentatively TRBD2 (6 bases). Trimming took 8 bases from V and 9 from J, leaving 14 bases between them. The CDR3 consists of 12 residues. The germline CDR1 and CDR2 sequences are SEHNR and FQNEAQ (reference sequence). CDR3 loop: CASGGRELEQFF. DNA for the CDR3: TGTGCCAGCGGTGGACGGGAGCTTGAGCAGTTCTTC.

This clone has only a few counts. The chain joins TRBV5-1 to TRBJ2-3; D is possibly TRBD2 (6 bases). Trimming left V 4 bases short and J 3 bases short, with 15 bases between. CDR1 SGHRS and CDR2 YFSETQ come from the germline V gene. This CDR3 comprises 15 residues. The CDR3 region is CASSPGEVITDTQYF. DNA for the CDR3: TGCGCCAGCAGCCCGGGGGAGGTAATAACAGATACGCAGTATTTT.

The chain employs TRBV9 and TRBJ1-5; 7 positions agree with TRBD1. V gave up 7 bases and J gave up 6 bases; unmatched junction bases: 4. The CDR3 contains 12 residues. Germline CDR1 SGDLS, CDR2 YYNGEE. CDR3 nucleotide sequence: TGTGCCAGCCAACAGGGGAGTCAGCCCCAGCATTTT. Amino acids: CASQQGSQPQHF.